This T cell receptor (beta chain) was documented in a study of control samples from healthy donors and cancer patients. V lost 1 base and J 3 bases, leaving 7 bases between the germline ends. Germline CDR1 is LNHDA and CDR2 is SQIVND (reference sequence). CDR3 length: 14 residues. Method: immunoSEQ multiplex PCR; TCRdb's copy keeps in-frame clones and lacks some. The sample gives approximately 160,000 clones, 94% of which show up once; more than 1.1% is in the top ten. The TCR sequence derives from a woman between 18 and 30 years old in good health. The sample was blood. The gene calls are TRBV19 and TRBJ2-4; D might be TRBD1 (6 bases). The CDR3 protein is CASSIGGGKNIQYF. The CDR3 region has the DNA TGTGCCAGTAGTATAGGAGGGGGCAAAAACATTCAGTACTTC.